This T cell receptor beta chain was sequenced during a study of blood T cell repertoires in COVID-19. This clone has only one observation. This CDR3 region has 16 residues. V was clipped by 1 base and J by 1 base; unmatched bases: 6. The germline V gene encodes CDR1 SNHLY and CDR2 FYNNEI. Profiling relied on immunoSEQ multiplex PCR, and the TCRdb table lists in-frame clones only, not all of them. The sample gives approximately 190,000 clones, about 83% of which show up once; about 3.3% is in the top ten. This chain uses TRBV2 with TRBJ1-1; 7 nucleotides line up with TRBD1. The sequence derives from a woman under 40 who had been exposed to COVID-19. Specimen: PBMCs or T cells enriched from blood (not recorded which). CDR3 nucleotide sequence: TGTGCCAGCAGTGAAGAGGGGACAGCTCAGAACACTGAAGCTTTCTTT. Amino acid sequence: CASSEEGTAQNTEAFF.